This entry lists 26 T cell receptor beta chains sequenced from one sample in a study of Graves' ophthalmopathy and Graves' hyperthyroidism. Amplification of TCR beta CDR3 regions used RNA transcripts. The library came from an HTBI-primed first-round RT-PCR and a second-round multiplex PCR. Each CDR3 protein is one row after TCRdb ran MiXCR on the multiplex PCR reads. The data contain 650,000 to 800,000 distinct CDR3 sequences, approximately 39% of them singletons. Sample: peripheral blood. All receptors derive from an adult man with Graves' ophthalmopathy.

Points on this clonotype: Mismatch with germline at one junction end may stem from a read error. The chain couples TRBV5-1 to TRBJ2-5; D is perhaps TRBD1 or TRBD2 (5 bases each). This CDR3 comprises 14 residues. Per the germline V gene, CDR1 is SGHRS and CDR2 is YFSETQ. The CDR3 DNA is TGCGCCGGCAGCACGACGGGGCGACAAGAGACCCAGTACTTC. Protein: CAGSTTGRQETQYF.

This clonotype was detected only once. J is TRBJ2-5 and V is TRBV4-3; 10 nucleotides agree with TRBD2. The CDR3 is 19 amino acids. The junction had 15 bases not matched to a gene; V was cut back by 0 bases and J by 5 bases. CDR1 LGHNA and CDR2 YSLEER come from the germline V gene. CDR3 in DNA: TGCGCCAGCAGCCAAGATTGGTTTCCTAGCGGGAGTTTGATGGAGACCCAGTACTTC. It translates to CASSQDWFPSGSLMETQYF.

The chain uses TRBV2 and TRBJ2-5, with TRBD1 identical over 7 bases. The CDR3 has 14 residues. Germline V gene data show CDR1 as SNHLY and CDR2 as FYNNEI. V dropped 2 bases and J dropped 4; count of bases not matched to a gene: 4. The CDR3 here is CASSEIQGSETQYF. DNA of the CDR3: TGTGCCAGCAGTGAAATACAGGGGTCAGAGACCCAGTACTTC.

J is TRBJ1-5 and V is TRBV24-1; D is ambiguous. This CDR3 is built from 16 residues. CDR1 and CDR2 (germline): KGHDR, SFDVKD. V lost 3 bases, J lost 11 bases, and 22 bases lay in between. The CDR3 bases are TGTGCCACCAGTGATACGGACTGGGAGGAGAAAGAGACCCAGCATTTT. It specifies CATSDTDWEEKETQHF.

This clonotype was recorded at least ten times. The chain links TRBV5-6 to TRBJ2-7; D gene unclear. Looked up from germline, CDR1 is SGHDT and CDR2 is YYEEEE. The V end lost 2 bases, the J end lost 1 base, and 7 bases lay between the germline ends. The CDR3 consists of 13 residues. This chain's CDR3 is CASSFDWSYEQYF. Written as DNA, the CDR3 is TGTGCCAGCAGCTTTGACTGGTCCTACGAGCAGTACTTC.

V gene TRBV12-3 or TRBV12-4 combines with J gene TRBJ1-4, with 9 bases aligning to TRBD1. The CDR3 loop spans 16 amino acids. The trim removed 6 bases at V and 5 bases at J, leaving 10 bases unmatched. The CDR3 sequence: CASSDSGQGGNEKLFF. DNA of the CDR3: TGTGCCAGCAGCGACTCGGGACAGGGAGGGAATGAAAAACTGTTTTTT.

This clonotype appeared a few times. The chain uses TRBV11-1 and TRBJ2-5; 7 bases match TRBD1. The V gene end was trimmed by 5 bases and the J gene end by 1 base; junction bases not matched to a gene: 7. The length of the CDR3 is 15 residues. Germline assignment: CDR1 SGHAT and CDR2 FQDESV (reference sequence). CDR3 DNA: TGTGCCAGCAGCCTGACCAACAGGGGCCAAGAGACCCAGTACTTC. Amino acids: CASSLTNRGQETQYF.

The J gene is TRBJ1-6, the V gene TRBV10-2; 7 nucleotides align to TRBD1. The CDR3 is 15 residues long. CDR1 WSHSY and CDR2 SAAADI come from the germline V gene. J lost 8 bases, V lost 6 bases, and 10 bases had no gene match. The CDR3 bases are TGCGCCAGCAGCCCACAGAGGGGGCCTGATTCACCCCTCCACTTT. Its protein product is CASSPQRGPDSPLHF.

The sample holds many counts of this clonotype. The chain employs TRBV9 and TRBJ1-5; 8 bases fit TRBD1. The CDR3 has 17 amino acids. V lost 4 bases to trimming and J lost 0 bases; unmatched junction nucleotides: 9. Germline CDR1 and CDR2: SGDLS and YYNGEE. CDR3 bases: TGTGCCAGCAGCCCAGGACAGGGAATATATAGCAATCAGCCCCAGCATTTT. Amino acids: CASSPGQGIYSNQPQHF. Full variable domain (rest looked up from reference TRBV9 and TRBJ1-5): DSGVTQTPKHLITATGQRVTLRCSPRSGDLSVYWYQQSLDQGLQFLIQYYNGEERAKGNILERFSAQQFPDLHSELNLSSLELGDSALYFCASSPGQGIYSNQPQHFGDGTRLSIL.

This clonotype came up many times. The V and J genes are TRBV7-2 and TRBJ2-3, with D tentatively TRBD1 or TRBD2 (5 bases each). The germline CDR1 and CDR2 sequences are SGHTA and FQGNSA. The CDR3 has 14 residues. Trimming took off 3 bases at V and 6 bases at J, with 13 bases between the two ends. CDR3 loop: CASSFGTRVDTQYF. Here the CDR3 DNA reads TGTGCCAGCAGCTTCGGGACCCGAGTCGATACGCAGTATTTT.

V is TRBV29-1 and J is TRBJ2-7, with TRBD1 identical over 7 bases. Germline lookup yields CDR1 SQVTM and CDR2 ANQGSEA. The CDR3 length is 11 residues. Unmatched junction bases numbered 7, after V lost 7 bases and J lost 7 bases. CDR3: CSAQQGLEQYF. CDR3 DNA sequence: TGCAGCGCGCAACAGGGGTTGGAGCAGTACTTC.

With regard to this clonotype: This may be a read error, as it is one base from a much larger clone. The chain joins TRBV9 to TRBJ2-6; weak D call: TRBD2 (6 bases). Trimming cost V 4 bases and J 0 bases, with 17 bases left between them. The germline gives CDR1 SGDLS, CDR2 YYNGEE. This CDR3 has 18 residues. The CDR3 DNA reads TGTGCCAGCAGCTTCCCCCCGGGACTCCTCTCTGGGGCCAACGTCCTGACTTTC. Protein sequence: CASSFPPGLLSGANVLTF.

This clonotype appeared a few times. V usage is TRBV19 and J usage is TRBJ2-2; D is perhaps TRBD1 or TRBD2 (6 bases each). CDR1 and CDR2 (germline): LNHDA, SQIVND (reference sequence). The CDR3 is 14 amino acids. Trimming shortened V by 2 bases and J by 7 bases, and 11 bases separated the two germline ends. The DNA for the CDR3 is TGTGCCAGTAGTATAAGGGGGGCTGGCGGGGAGCTGTTTTTT. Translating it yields CASSIRGAGGELFF. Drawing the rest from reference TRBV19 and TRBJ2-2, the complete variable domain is DGGITQSPKYLFRKEGQNVTLSCEQNLNHDAMYWYRQDPGQGLRLIYYSQIVNDFQKGDIAEGYSVSREKKESFPLTVTSAQKNPTAFYLCASSIRGAGGELFFGEGSRLTVL.

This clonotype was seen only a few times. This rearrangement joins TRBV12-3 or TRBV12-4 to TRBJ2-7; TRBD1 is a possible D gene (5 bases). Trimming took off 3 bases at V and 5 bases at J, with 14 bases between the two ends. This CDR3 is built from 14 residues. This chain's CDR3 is CASSFWQGSNEQYF. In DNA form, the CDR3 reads TGTGCCAGCAGTTTTTGGCAGGGTTCGAACGAGCAGTACTTC.

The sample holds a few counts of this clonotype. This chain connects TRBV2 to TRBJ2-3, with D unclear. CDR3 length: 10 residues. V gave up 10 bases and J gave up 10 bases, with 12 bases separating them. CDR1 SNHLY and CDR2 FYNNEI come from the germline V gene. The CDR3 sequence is CATAVGAQYF. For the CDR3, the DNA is TGTGCCACCGCGGTAGGTGCGCAGTATTTT. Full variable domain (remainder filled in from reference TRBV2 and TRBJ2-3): EPEVTQTPSHQVTQMGQEVILRCVPISNHLYFYWYRQILGQKVEFLVSFYNNEISEKSEIFDDQFSVERPDGSNFTLKIRSTKLEDSAMYFCATAVGAQYFGPGTRLTVL.

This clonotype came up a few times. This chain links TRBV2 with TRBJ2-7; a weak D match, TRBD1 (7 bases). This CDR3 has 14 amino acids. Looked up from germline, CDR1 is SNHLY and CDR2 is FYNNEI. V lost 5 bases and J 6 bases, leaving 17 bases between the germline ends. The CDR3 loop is CASSFQGGLGEQYF. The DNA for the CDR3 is TGTGCCAGCAGTTTTCAGGGGGGCTTGGGCGAGCAGTACTTC.

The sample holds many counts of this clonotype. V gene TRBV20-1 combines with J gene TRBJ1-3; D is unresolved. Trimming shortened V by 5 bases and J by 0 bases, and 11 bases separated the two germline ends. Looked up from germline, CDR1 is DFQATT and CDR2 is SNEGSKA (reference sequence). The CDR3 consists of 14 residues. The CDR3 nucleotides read TGCAGTGCTTCACAGCGCAACTCTGGAAACACCATATATTTT. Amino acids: CSASQRNSGNTIYF.

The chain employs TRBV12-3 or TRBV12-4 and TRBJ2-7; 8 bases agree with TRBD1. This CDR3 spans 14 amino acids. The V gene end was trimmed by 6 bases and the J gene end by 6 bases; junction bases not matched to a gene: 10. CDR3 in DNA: TGTGCCAGCAGGAAAGGACAGGGAGGTGGCGAGCAGTACTTC. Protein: CASRKGQGGGEQYF.

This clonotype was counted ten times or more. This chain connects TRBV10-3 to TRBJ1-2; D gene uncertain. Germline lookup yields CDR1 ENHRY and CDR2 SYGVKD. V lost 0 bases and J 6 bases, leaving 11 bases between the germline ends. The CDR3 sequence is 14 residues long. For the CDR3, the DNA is TGTGCCATCAGTGAGTCGAACAGAATCCATGGCTACACCTTC. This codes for CAISESNRIHGYTF.

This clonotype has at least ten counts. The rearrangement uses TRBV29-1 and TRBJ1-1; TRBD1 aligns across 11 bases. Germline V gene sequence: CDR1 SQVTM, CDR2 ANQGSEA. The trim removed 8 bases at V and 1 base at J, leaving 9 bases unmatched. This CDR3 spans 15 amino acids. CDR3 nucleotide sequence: TGCAGCTCCCGGGGACAGGGGGGGAAGAACACTGAAGCTTTCTTT. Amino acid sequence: CSSRGQGGKNTEAFF. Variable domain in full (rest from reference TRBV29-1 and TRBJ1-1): SAVISQKPSRDICQRGTSLTIQCQVDSQVTMMFWYRQQPGQSLTLIATANQGSEATYESGFVIDKFPISRPNLTFSTLTVSNMSPEDSSIYLCSSRGQGGKNTEAFFGQGTRLTVV.

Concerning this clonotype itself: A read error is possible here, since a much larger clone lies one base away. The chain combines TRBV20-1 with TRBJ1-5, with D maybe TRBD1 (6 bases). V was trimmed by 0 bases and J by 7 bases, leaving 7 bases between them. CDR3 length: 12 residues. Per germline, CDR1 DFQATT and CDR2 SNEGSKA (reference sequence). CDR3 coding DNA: TGCAGTGCTAGAGACAGGGGACAGCCCCAGCATTTT. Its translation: CSARDRGQPQHF.

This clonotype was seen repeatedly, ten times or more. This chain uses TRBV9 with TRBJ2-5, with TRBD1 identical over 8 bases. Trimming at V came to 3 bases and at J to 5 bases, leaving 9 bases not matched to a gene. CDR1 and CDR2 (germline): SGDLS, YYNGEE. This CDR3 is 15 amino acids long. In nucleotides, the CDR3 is TGTGCCAGCAGCGCCCGGACAGGGTCGGGGGAGACCCAGTACTTC. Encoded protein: CASSARTGSGETQYF.

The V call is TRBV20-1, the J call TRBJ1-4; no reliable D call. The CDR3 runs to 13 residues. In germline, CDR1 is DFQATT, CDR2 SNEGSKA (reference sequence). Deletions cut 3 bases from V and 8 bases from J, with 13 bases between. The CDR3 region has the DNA TGCAGTGCTAGTGGTTTAGGGCCGGAAAAACTGTTTTTT. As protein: CSASGLGPEKLFF.

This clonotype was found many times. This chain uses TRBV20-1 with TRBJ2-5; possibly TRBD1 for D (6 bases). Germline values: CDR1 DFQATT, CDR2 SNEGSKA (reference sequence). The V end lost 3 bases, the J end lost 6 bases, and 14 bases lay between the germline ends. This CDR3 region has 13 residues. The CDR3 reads CSARGTGSQTQYF. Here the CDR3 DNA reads TGCAGTGCTAGGGGAACAGGGTCTCAGACCCAGTACTTC.

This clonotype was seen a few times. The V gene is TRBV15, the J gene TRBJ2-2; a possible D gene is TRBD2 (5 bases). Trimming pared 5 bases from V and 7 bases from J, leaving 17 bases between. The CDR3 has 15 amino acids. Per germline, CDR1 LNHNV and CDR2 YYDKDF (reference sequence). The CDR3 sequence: CATSGRREASGELFF. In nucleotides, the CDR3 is TGTGCCACCAGCGGAAGACGGGAAGCTAGCGGGGAGCTGTTTTTT.

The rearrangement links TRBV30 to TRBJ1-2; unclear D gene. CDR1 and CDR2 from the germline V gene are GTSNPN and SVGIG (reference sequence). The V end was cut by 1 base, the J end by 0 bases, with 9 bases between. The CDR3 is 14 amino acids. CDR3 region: CAWSEREPNYGYTF. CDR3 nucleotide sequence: TGTGCCTGGAGTGAAAGGGAACCTAACTATGGCTACACCTTC.